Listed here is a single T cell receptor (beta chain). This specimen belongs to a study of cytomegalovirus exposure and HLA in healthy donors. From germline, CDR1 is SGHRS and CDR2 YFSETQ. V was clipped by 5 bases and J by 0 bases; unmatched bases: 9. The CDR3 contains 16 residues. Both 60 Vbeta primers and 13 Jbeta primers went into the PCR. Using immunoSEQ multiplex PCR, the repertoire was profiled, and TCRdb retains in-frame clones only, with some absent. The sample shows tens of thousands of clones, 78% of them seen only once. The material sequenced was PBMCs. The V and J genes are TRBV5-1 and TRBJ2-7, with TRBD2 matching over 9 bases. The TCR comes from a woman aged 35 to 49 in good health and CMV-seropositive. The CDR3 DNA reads TGCGCCAGCAGTTCCCCCGGACTAGCGAGCTCCTACGAGCAGTACTTC. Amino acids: CASSSPGLASSYEQYF.